What follows are 13 T cell receptor beta chains derived from one specimen sequenced in a study of early T cells in non-severe SARS-CoV-2 infection. TCRdb fed the 5' RACE reads into MiXCR, producing one record per CDR3 protein. The table shows 45,000 to 55,000 distinct CDR3 sequences, with approximately 10% occurring only once. Sequenced sample: whole blood. Every receptor here comes from an adult who was a healthcare worker with PCR-confirmed SARS-CoV-2 infection or an uninfected control (not recorded which).

This clonotype was detected a few times. This chain links TRBV11-1 with TRBJ1-2; the match to TRBD1 covers 9 bases. The length of the CDR3 is 14 residues. CDR1 is SGHAT, CDR2 FQDESV, per germline (reference sequence). The V segment lost 5 bases and the J segment 6 bases; nucleotides outside the gene matches: 7. This CDR3 is CASSRDRELHGYTF. The CDR3, as DNA: TGTGCCAGCAGCCGGGACAGGGAGCTACATGGCTACACCTTC.

This clonotype was recorded at least ten times. The rearrangement uses TRBV4-2 and TRBJ1-5; D is unresolved. V was cut by 0 bases and J by 6 bases, with 9 bases left in between. CDR1 and CDR2 (germline): LGHNA, YNFKEQ. The CDR3 is made up of 14 amino acids. The CDR3 protein is CASSQDWGSQPQHF. The DNA for the CDR3 is TGTGCCAGCAGCCAAGATTGGGGAAGTCAGCCCCAGCATTTT.

This clonotype was recorded a few times. The chain combines TRBV7-2 with TRBJ1-1, with a possible D match to TRBD1 (5 bases). Germline assignment: CDR1 SGHTA and CDR2 FQGNSA. Trimming removed 3 bases from V and 1 base from J, with 12 bases in between. The length of the CDR3 is 15 residues. CDR3 sequence reads: CASSFGTFGNTEAFF. CDR3 DNA sequence: TGTGCCAGCAGCTTCGGGACCTTTGGGAACACTGAAGCTTTCTTT.

This clonotype has at least ten counts. The chain joins TRBV6-1 to TRBJ1-5; 8 bases fit TRBD1. This CDR3 comprises 16 residues. Germline CDR1 MNHNS, CDR2 SASEGT. The trim removed 3 bases at V and 3 bases at J, leaving 7 bases unmatched. CDR3 residues: CASSEGGQVINQPQHF. The CDR3 nucleotides are TGTGCCAGCAGTGAGGGGGGACAGGTGATCAATCAGCCCCAGCATTTT.

The V call is TRBV20-1, the J call TRBJ2-7; D unresolved. The CDR3 is made up of 14 amino acids. Germline CDR1 DFQATT, CDR2 SNEGSKA (reference sequence). The V and J ends lost 2 bases and 0 bases respectively, with 11 bases between them. CDR3 DNA sequence: TGCAGTGCTAGACCCCGATCCTCCTCCTACGAGCAGTACTTC. Protein product: CSARPRSSSYEQYF.

Written as DNA, the CDR3 is TGTGCCAGCAACCGTAAGGGGAGCTCCTACGAGCAGTACTTC. This encodes CASNRKGSSYEQYF. This sequence joins TRBV2 and TRBJ2-7; either TRBD1 or TRBD2 may fit D (5 bases each). Per the germline V gene, CDR1 is SNHLY and CDR2 is FYNNEI. This CDR3 region has 14 residues. Trimming took 7 bases from V and 0 from J, leaving 13 bases between them.

The chain carries TRBV20-1 and TRBJ1-6, with D perhaps matching TRBD1 (6 bases). This CDR3 is built from 11 residues. Germline lookup yields CDR1 DFQATT and CDR2 SNEGSKA (reference sequence). The CDR3 bases are TGCGCGGGGGCGGAAAATTCACCCCTCCACTTT. It yields the protein CAGAENSPLHF.

This clonotype was seen ten or more times. The chain combines TRBV7-9 with TRBJ2-1, with D perhaps given as TRBD1 or TRBD2 (6 bases each). Germline loops: CDR1 SEHNR, CDR2 FQNEAQ (reference sequence). This CDR3 is 16 amino acids long. Trimming pared 5 bases from V and 7 bases from J, leaving 21 bases between. The CDR3 here is CASSPFGEQGRNEQFF. The CDR3 region has the DNA TGTGCCAGCAGCCCCTTTGGGGAGCAGGGGAGGAATGAGCAGTTCTTC.

This clonotype came up many times. V is TRBV7-3 and J is TRBJ2-1; possibly TRBD2 for D (5 bases). Germline V gene sequence: CDR1 SGHTA, CDR2 FQGTGA. V lost 1 base to trimming and J lost 7 bases, with 11 bases between them. The CDR3 totals 14 residues. For the CDR3, the DNA is TGTGCCAGCAGCTTAAGCATGGAGGTTAATGAGCAGTTCTTC. Protein: CASSLSMEVNEQFF.

This clonotype came up a few times. The chain couples TRBV5-5 to TRBJ1-1; D perhaps matches TRBD1 (5 bases). The CDR3 sequence is 15 residues long. Trimming cost V 1 base and J 7 bases, with 17 bases left between them. The germline V gene encodes CDR1 SGHKS and CDR2 YYEKEE (reference sequence). The CDR3 region is CASSLMVRDSNEAFF. DNA of the CDR3: TGTGCCAGCAGCTTGATGGTCAGGGATTCCAATGAAGCTTTCTTT.

This chain joins TRBV9 and TRBJ2-7; 9 bases line up with TRBD1. With 3 bases clipped from V and 3 bases from J, the junction kept 4 bases outside the gene matches. The CDR3 sequence is 14 residues long. CDR1 and CDR2 (germline): SGDLS, YYNGEE. The CDR3 nucleotides are TGTGCCAGCAGCGGGGACAGGGAAGGCTACGAGCAGTACTTC. This sequence encodes CASSGDREGYEQYF.

This clonotype was detected ten times or more. The V call is TRBV3-1, the J call TRBJ2-1, with 9 bases aligning to TRBD2. The trim removed 4 bases at V and 8 bases at J, leaving 6 bases unmatched. Germline V CDR1 and CDR2: LGHDT, YNNKEL (reference sequence). CDR3 size: 14 residues. The chain's CDR3 is CASSRAGGPDEQFF. Written as DNA, the CDR3 is TGTGCCAGCAGCCGTGCGGGGGGGCCGGATGAGCAGTTCTTC.

This clonotype was seen ten or more times. V usage is TRBV27 and J usage is TRBJ2-3; TRBD2 aligns across 14 bases. Looked up from germline, CDR1 is MNHEY and CDR2 is SMNVEV (reference sequence). This CDR3 is 17 amino acids long. V shed 6 bases and J 6 bases; nucleotides not matched to a gene: 11. The CDR3 DNA sequence: TGTGCCAGCAGCTCCATGGGACTAGCGGGAGTAGACGATACGCAGTATTTT. Translation gives CASSSMGLAGVDDTQYF.